This is a list of T cell receptor beta chains from one sample in a study of T cells in Graves' hyperthyroidism and ophthalmopathy. TCRdb re-analysed the multiplex PCR reads in MiXCR, keeping a single row per CDR3 protein. The profile shows fewer than 800,000 distinct CDR3 sequences, over 15% of them singletons. The sequenced material came from blood. These receptors came from a young man with Graves' hyperthyroidism. CDR3s include the opening cysteine and the closing phenylalanine or tryptophan. D genes are given only for firm matches. Expanded clones get a size class; other rows say once, few or many, or leave the size out.

size	V	D	J	CDR3	DNA
many	TRBV4-1	.	TRBJ2-7	CASSQEGSDEQYF	TGCGCCAGCAGCCAAGAGGGCAGCGACGAGCAGTACTTC
.	TRBV4-1	TRBD2	TRBJ2-3	CASSHLAGPSTDTQYF	TGCGCCAGCAGCCATCTAGCGGGACCAAGCACAGATACGCAGTATTTT
many	TRBV2	TRBD2	TRBJ2-7	CASSGGGGPYEQYF	TGTGCCAGCAGTGGTGGGGGGGGACCCTACGAGCAGTACTTC
.	TRBV7-9	.	TRBJ2-1	CASSQDFGGDEQFF	TGCGCCAGCAGCCAAGATTTCGGAGGGGATGAGCAGTTCTTC
.	TRBV5-1	TRBD2	TRBJ2-3	CASRLPGLAGEEVDTQYF	TGCGCCAGCCGATTACCGGGACTAGCGGGAGAAGAGGTAGATACGCAGTATTTT
.	TRBV6-2/TRBV6-3	TRBD2	TRBJ2-7	CASKWTSGGNYEQYF	TGTGCCAGCAAATGGACTAGCGGGGGTAACTACGAGCAGTACTTC
.	TRBV15	.	TRBJ1-2	CATSRDARVEGYGYTF	TGTGCCACCAGCAGAGATGCGAGGGTTGAGGGCTATGGCTACACCTTC
few	TRBV29-1	.	TRBJ2-7	CSVRLPLEREQYF	TGCAGCGTTCGACTCCCCCTTGAAAGGGAGCAGTACTTC
.	TRBV2	.	TRBJ1-5	CASKRQSPDQPQHF	TGTGCCAGCAAACGCCAAAGCCCGGACCAGCCCCAGCATTTT
many	TRBV9	.	TRBJ2-3	CASSVGGREVDTQYF	TGTGCCAGCAGCGTAGGGGGTAGGGAAGTAGATACGCAGTATTTT
few	TRBV6-2/TRBV6-3	TRBD1	TRBJ1-5	CASKTGGSNQPQHF	TGTGCCAGCAAGACAGGGGGATCCAATCAGCCCCAGCATTTT
few	TRBV20-1	TRBD1	TRBJ2-7	CSAGDRGRAEQYF	TGCAGTGCCGGGGACAGGGGGCGCGCCGAGCAGTACTTC
many	TRBV2	TRBD2	TRBJ2-1	CASSPTSERSNEQFF	TGTGCCAGCAGCCCCACTAGCGAACGTAGCAATGAGCAGTTCTTC
many	TRBV2	.	TRBJ2-5	CASSEMTTQETQYF	TGTGCCAGCAGTGAAATGACCACACAAGAGACCCAGTACTTC
few	TRBV20-1	TRBD2	TRBJ2-2	CSARGGAGSPTGELFF	TGCAGTGCTAGAGGCGGAGCGGGAAGTCCCACCGGGGAGCTGTTTTTT